Listed below are T cell receptor beta chains from one sample, sequenced in a study of T cells in Graves' hyperthyroidism and ophthalmopathy. Each CDR3 protein gets one entry after TCRdb re-called the multiplex PCR reads with MiXCR. The sample gives hundreds of thousands of distinct CDR3 sequences, approximately 14% of which show up once; roughly an eighth is in the top ten. The sample was blood. These receptors came from a woman aged 50 to 60 with Graves' ophthalmopathy. Both conserved end residues are part of each CDR3.

len: 15; j_gene: TRBJ1-2; v_gene: TRBV6-1; CDR3aa: CASSEDYRGLHGYTF
len: 13; j_gene: TRBJ1-1; v_gene: TRBV6-2/TRBV6-3; CDR3aa: CASSLGGSPEAFF
len: 14; j_gene: TRBJ1-3; v_gene: TRBV20-1; CDR3aa: CSARDSASGNTIYF
len: 11; j_gene: TRBJ1-5; v_gene: TRBV28; CDR3aa: CASMTGKPQHF
len: 14; j_gene: TRBJ1-1; v_gene: TRBV6-2/TRBV6-3; CDR3aa: CASSYSTFRTEAFF
len: 16; j_gene: TRBJ2-1; v_gene: TRBV7-3; CDR3aa: CASSPGLRGSYNEQFF
len: 13; j_gene: TRBJ2-5; v_gene: TRBV27; CDR3aa: CASSSPGLAGKYF
len: 15; j_gene: TRBJ2-7; v_gene: TRBV12-3/TRBV12-4; CDR3aa: CASSFSGTGGYEQYF
len: 12; j_gene: TRBJ1-1; v_gene: TRBV20-1; CDR3aa: CSARVRDTEAFF
len: 11; j_gene: TRBJ2-5; v_gene: TRBV11-3; CDR3aa: CASSLSYTQYF
len: 15; j_gene: TRBJ2-2; v_gene: TRBV29-1; CDR3aa: CSVEDERKNTGELFF
len: 13; j_gene: TRBJ2-7; v_gene: TRBV29-1; CDR3aa: CSGLAGDGYEQYF
len: 18; j_gene: TRBJ1-6; v_gene: TRBV3-1; CDR3aa: CASSQVERVGIGNSPLHF
len: 14; j_gene: TRBJ2-7; v_gene: TRBV12-3/TRBV12-4; CDR3aa: CASSPSGLTYEQYF
len: 17; j_gene: TRBJ2-3; v_gene: TRBV6-2/TRBV6-3; CDR3aa: CASSYIGTSGVTDTQYF
len: 14; j_gene: TRBJ2-1; v_gene: TRBV20-1; CDR3aa: CSARVHSKYNEQFF
len: 16; j_gene: TRBJ2-3; v_gene: TRBV5-1; CDR3aa: CASSLGTSGNTDTQYF
len: 12; j_gene: TRBJ1-5; v_gene: TRBV24-1; CDR3aa: CATSGGDQPQHF
len: 15; j_gene: TRBJ1-2; v_gene: TRBV20-1; CDR3aa: CSARLYPGQTYGYTF
len: 14; j_gene: TRBJ2-7; v_gene: TRBV5-1; CDR3aa: CASSLGAATYEQYF
len: 13; j_gene: TRBJ2-5; v_gene: TRBV29-1; CDR3aa: CSVRTGERETQYF
len: 9; j_gene: TRBJ2-7; v_gene: TRBV29-1; CDR3aa: CSVGGEQYF
len: 18; j_gene: TRBJ2-3; v_gene: TRBV28; CDR3aa: CASSFPGTGGISTDTQYF
len: 14; j_gene: TRBJ1-2; v_gene: TRBV20-1; CDR3aa: CSASAPGLLEGYTF
len: 15; j_gene: TRBJ2-7; v_gene: TRBV5-1; CDR3aa: CASSLGDRGLGEQYF
len: 12; j_gene: TRBJ1-1; v_gene: TRBV28; CDR3aa: CASKTGNTEAFF
len: 18; j_gene: TRBJ2-2; v_gene: TRBV28; CDR3aa: CASNRWTARGGDTRELFF
len: 11; j_gene: TRBJ2-5; v_gene: TRBV29-1; CDR3aa: CSATGIETQYF
len: 13; j_gene: TRBJ1-4; v_gene: TRBV27; CDR3aa: CASSQGRPEKLFF
len: 19; j_gene: TRBJ2-3; v_gene: TRBV12-3/TRBV12-4; CDR3aa: CASSSGLAGVGGPTDTQYF
len: 15; j_gene: TRBJ2-1; v_gene: TRBV5-1; CDR3aa: CASSYDSTGYNEQFF
len: 15; j_gene: TRBJ2-5; v_gene: TRBV20-1; CDR3aa: CSANGLIINQETQYF
len: 16; j_gene: TRBJ1-3; v_gene: TRBV12-3/TRBV12-4; CDR3aa: CASSPPGINAGNTIYF
len: 17; j_gene: TRBJ2-1; v_gene: TRBV6-1; CDR3aa: CASRSLGGRASYNEQFF
len: 14; j_gene: TRBJ2-5; v_gene: TRBV12-5; CDR3aa: CASGLGLSKETQYF
len: 15; j_gene: TRBJ1-3; v_gene: TRBV12-3/TRBV12-4; CDR3aa: CASSLKSGAGNTIYF
len: 14; j_gene: TRBJ2-1; v_gene: TRBV20-1; CDR3aa: CSAKAGTDYNEQFF
len: 18; j_gene: TRBJ2-3; v_gene: TRBV7-3; CDR3aa: CASSLTLGGEGATDTQYF
len: 12; j_gene: TRBJ1-2; v_gene: TRBV6-2/TRBV6-3; CDR3aa: CASSSSHYGYTF
len: 15; j_gene: TRBJ1-4; v_gene: TRBV7-9; CDR3aa: CASSQLTEGIEKLFF
len: 13; j_gene: TRBJ1-2; v_gene: TRBV12-3/TRBV12-4; CDR3aa: CASSLTTGNGYTF
len: 15; j_gene: TRBJ2-5; v_gene: TRBV27; CDR3aa: CASSLRDRGPETQYF
len: 12; j_gene: TRBJ2-1; v_gene: TRBV2; CDR3aa: CASGRGSNEQFF
len: 14; j_gene: TRBJ2-1; v_gene: TRBV5-1; CDR3aa: CASRPTSPFDEQFF
len: 13; j_gene: TRBJ1-1; v_gene: TRBV2; CDR3aa: CASTLDRDTEAFF
len: 15; j_gene: TRBJ1-1; v_gene: TRBV28; CDR3aa: CASSSAGTAGTEAFF
len: 18; j_gene: TRBJ2-2; v_gene: TRBV5-1; CDR3aa: CASSPTTGQGAATGELFF
len: 14; j_gene: TRBJ1-1; v_gene: TRBV28; CDR3aa: CASSLSRGLTEAFF
len: 16; j_gene: TRBJ1-1; v_gene: TRBV7-6; CDR3aa: CASSSRGVLKNTEAFF
len: 17; j_gene: TRBJ2-3; v_gene: TRBV27; CDR3aa: CASSSPLAGGPADTQYF
len: 13; j_gene: TRBJ1-5; v_gene: TRBV20-1; CDR3aa: CSAERDGNQPQHF
len: 13; j_gene: TRBJ1-4; v_gene: TRBV2; CDR3aa: CASCGGQNEKLFF
len: 14; j_gene: TRBJ1-6; v_gene: TRBV5-1; CDR3aa: CASSLSGLNSPLHF
len: 17; j_gene: TRBJ2-3; v_gene: TRBV2; CDR3aa: CASRRLAGSGFTDTQYF
len: 15; j_gene: TRBJ2-7; v_gene: TRBV9; CDR3aa: CASSAVSGTVGEQYF
len: 12; j_gene: TRBJ2-7; v_gene: TRBV20-1; CDR3aa: CSARGHNYEQYF
len: 14; j_gene: TRBJ2-4; v_gene: TRBV15; CDR3aa: CATSRGTGNGIQYF
len: 15; j_gene: TRBJ1-4; v_gene: TRBV2; CDR3aa: CASSVTGQGNEKLFF
len: 16; j_gene: TRBJ2-3; v_gene: TRBV7-6; CDR3aa: CASSLQGLAGKDTQYF
len: 13; j_gene: TRBJ1-1; v_gene: TRBV20-1; CDR3aa: CSATQGVGTEAFF